The rows below give T cell receptor beta chains drawn from one sample of a study of blood T cell repertoires in COVID-19. Assay: immunoSEQ multiplex PCR; the TCRdb copy retains only in-frame clones and omits some. Of a few hundred thousand clones in the sample, about 90% were seen once. The sample comprised PBMCs or T cells enriched from blood (not recorded which). These receptors came from a woman aged 25 to 39 who had recovered from COVID-19. The conserved cysteine and the conserved F or W are not part of the CDR3 here.

j_call	v_call	cdr3_aa
TRBJ1-2	TRBV7-9	ASSRTKEDNYGYT
TRBJ1-1	TRBV18	ASSPSWTRNTEAF
TRBJ1-2	TRBV5-1	ASSLANYNRGNGYT
TRBJ1-1	TRBV28	ASSSVNTEAF
TRBJ2-5	TRBV5-8	ASSLGRRAYQETQY
TRBJ2-7	TRBV27	ASSLVGTGPYEQY
TRBJ1-1	TRBV10-2	ASRRTEGGTEAF
TRBJ2-6	TRBV29-1	SVDTGTGANVLT
TRBJ2-3	TRBV9	ASSLSLAGYTDTQY
TRBJ1-6	TRBV7-2	ASSLEGQGNSPLH
TRBJ2-1	TRBV5-4	ASSLAGGYEQF
TRBJ1-4	TRBV19	ASSGGQGLANEKLF
TRBJ2-1	TRBV3-1/TRBV3-2	ASSLSGGANYNEQF
TRBJ2-3	TRBV5-6	ASSFRLLRSTDTQY
TRBJ2-7	TRBV5-1	ASSPGDYSYEQY
TRBJ2-5	TRBV10-3	AISGGGTPEETQY
TRBJ2-1	TRBV28	AIPLAGADNEQF
TRBJ2-3	TRBV4-3	ASSQAGIITDTQY
TRBJ2-2	TRBV7-9	ASSYAGSGELF
TRBJ2-7	TRBV2	ASHDPGQGVGTYEQY
TRBJ2-2	TRBV27	ASSWSSNTGELF
TRBJ1-2	TRBV4-1	ASSQDTGTDGYT
TRBJ2-1	TRBV29-1	SVEGSGGYNEQF
TRBJ1-6	TRBV2	ASSGQGVGYNSPLH
TRBJ1-2	TRBV6-1	ASSDTGDYGYT
TRBJ1-2	TRBV7-2	ASSLDDRGGYT
TRBJ2-5	TRBV4-3	ASSQERGSRETQY
TRBJ1-4	TRBV10-3	ATGQGAQPIILF
TRBJ1-1	TRBV5-8	ASSLNRGQRNTEAF
TRBJ1-5	TRBV2	ASSEVRGLGQPQH
TRBJ2-3	TRBV27	ASSIGTVPDTQY
TRBJ1-1	TRBV5-6	ASSVPGQGKNTEAF
TRBJ1-1	TRBV19	ASSLLPGGWGTEAF
TRBJ1-5	TRBV6-5	ATADRENQPQH
TRBJ1-5	TRBV18	ASSPPRTGGGGNQPQH
TRBJ1-5	TRBV27	ASRGTNQPQH
TRBJ2-5	TRBV29-1	SVGQVETQY
TRBJ1-3	TRBV4-3	ASSQVARGPTGNTIY
TRBJ1-5	TRBV6-5	ASHLTGTNQPQH
TRBJ2-7	TRBV4-2	ASSQDSAGDYEQY
TRBJ1-1	TRBV10-2	ASSETGGRTEAF
TRBJ2-7	TRBV6-5	ASSIAGATYEQY
TRBJ2-1	TRBV10-3	AINPSLNYNEQF
TRBJ1-3	TRBV2	ASSAEGNTIY
TRBJ2-5	TRBV7-6	ASSPFRGETQETQY
TRBJ2-7	TRBV19	ASSVRGTGVTREQY
TRBJ1-4	TRBV12-3/TRBV12-4	ASSFSGEKLF
TRBJ2-7	TRBV27	ASNPQGWGEQY
TRBJ1-4	TRBV13	ASSLALSSELF
TRBJ1-5	TRBV10-3	AIRDGSQGGNQPQH